A selection of T cell receptor beta chains follows, all from one sample in a study of blood T cell repertoires in COVID-19. Clones were sequenced by immunoSEQ multiplex PCR, and TCRdb holds only the in-frame ones, with some missing. The data show about 24,000 clones, around nine tenths seen once. The sequencing input was peripheral blood. Receptors originate from a man in his 70s with COVID-19, enrolled during active disease. CDR3s include the opening cysteine and the closing phenylalanine or tryptophan. D genes are given only for firm matches. The size of a clone is reported for some rows only, either as once, few or many, or as a class for expanded clones.

D gene: .; V gene: TRBV30; clone size: .; J gene: TRBJ1-2; CDR3 protein: CAWSALAGSYTF; CDR3 DNA: TGTGCCTGGAGCGCCCTAGCGGGGAGCTACACCTTC
D gene: TRBD2; V gene: TRBV4-2; clone size: few; J gene: TRBJ2-1; CDR3 protein: CASSQETGLAGVRNEQFF; CDR3 DNA: TGTGCCAGCAGCCAAGAAACGGGACTAGCGGGAGTTCGAAATGAGCAGTTCTTC
D gene: .; V gene: TRBV5-1; clone size: few; J gene: TRBJ2-7; CDR3 protein: CASRTGVEQYF; CDR3 DNA: TGCGCCAGCAGAACCGGAGTCGAGCAGTACTTC
D gene: TRBD1; V gene: TRBV6-1; clone size: .; J gene: TRBJ2-2; CDR3 protein: CASSENRGRGSGDGELFF; CDR3 DNA: TGTGCCAGCAGTGAAAACAGGGGGCGGGGAAGTGGAGACGGGGAGCTGTTTTTT
D gene: .; V gene: TRBV4-1; clone size: .; J gene: TRBJ1-4; CDR3 protein: CASSYKPGNEKLFF; CDR3 DNA: TGCGCCAGCAGCTATAAGCCAGGGAATGAAAAACTGTTTTTT
D gene: TRBD1; V gene: TRBV18; clone size: .; J gene: TRBJ2-1; CDR3 protein: CASSPPEQGVAYNEQFF; CDR3 DNA: TGTGCCAGCTCACCACCGGAACAGGGGGTCGCCTACAATGAGCAGTTCTTC
D gene: .; V gene: TRBV6-5; clone size: .; J gene: TRBJ2-2; CDR3 protein: CASSLGQNTGELFF; CDR3 DNA: TGTGCCAGCAGTTTGGGACAGAACACCGGGGAGCTGTTTTTT
D gene: .; V gene: TRBV7-2; clone size: .; J gene: TRBJ2-4; CDR3 protein: CASSLGLPGGIQYF; CDR3 DNA: TGTGCCAGCAGCTTAGGACTGCCAGGGGGGATTCAGTACTTC
D gene: .; V gene: TRBV6-4; clone size: .; J gene: TRBJ2-6; CDR3 protein: CASSPHNSGANVLTF; CDR3 DNA: TGTGCCAGCAGCCCTCACAACTCTGGGGCCAACGTCCTGACTTTC
D gene: TRBD2; V gene: TRBV7-6; clone size: .; J gene: TRBJ2-1; CDR3 protein: CASSLARASGRAYNEQFF; CDR3 DNA: TGTGCCAGCAGCTTAGCGCGGGCTAGCGGGAGGGCCTACAATGAGCAGTTCTTC
D gene: TRBD2; V gene: TRBV27; clone size: few; J gene: TRBJ2-1; CDR3 protein: CASSLSLAGVEQFF; CDR3 DNA: TGTGCCAGCAGTTTATCTCTAGCGGGAGTTGAGCAGTTCTTC
D gene: .; V gene: TRBV5-5; clone size: .; J gene: TRBJ1-2; CDR3 protein: CASSTQGISGYTF; CDR3 DNA: TGTGCCAGCAGTACGCAGGGAATATCTGGCTACACCTTC
D gene: TRBD1; V gene: TRBV12-3/TRBV12-4; clone size: .; J gene: TRBJ1-5; CDR3 protein: CASSRQGVGAQHF; CDR3 DNA: TGTGCCAGCAGTCGACAGGGGGTAGGGGCCCAGCATTTT
D gene: .; V gene: TRBV27; clone size: .; J gene: TRBJ1-5; CDR3 protein: CASSPPGFLNQPQHF; CDR3 DNA: TGTGCCAGCAGTCCCCCGGGTTTCCTCAATCAGCCCCAGCATTTT
D gene: TRBD2; V gene: TRBV4-1; clone size: .; J gene: TRBJ2-7; CDR3 protein: CASSSGLAGGSSYEQYF; CDR3 DNA: TGCGCCAGCAGCTCGGGACTAGCGGGGGGCAGCTCCTACGAGCAGTACTTC
D gene: .; V gene: TRBV7-9; clone size: .; J gene: TRBJ2-5; CDR3 protein: CASSKHTAETQYF; CDR3 DNA: TGTGCCAGCAGCAAGCACACAGCAGAGACCCAGTACTTC
D gene: .; V gene: TRBV27; clone size: once; J gene: TRBJ2-1; CDR3 protein: CASTLGVEQFF; CDR3 DNA: TGTGCCAGCACTCTAGGGGTTGAGCAGTTCTTC
D gene: .; V gene: TRBV5-1; clone size: .; J gene: TRBJ2-5; CDR3 protein: CASSLGGGATETQYF; CDR3 DNA: TGCGCCAGCAGCTTGGGAGGGGGGGCCACAGAGACCCAGTACTTC
D gene: TRBD1; V gene: TRBV6-5; clone size: .; J gene: TRBJ2-7; CDR3 protein: CASSPARQGSEQYF; CDR3 DNA: TGTGCCAGCAGTCCGGCTCGACAGGGGAGCGAGCAGTACTTC
D gene: TRBD1; V gene: TRBV30; clone size: .; J gene: TRBJ2-1; CDR3 protein: CAWSVDRDTEQFF; CDR3 DNA: TGTGCCTGGAGTGTCGACAGGGACACTGAGCAGTTCTTC
D gene: .; V gene: TRBV20-1; clone size: .; J gene: TRBJ2-1; CDR3 protein: CSANSGTPQFF; CDR3 DNA: TGCAGTGCTAACTCCGGGACACCTCAGTTCTTC
D gene: .; V gene: TRBV11-2; clone size: .; J gene: TRBJ1-1; CDR3 protein: CASTQSRNTEAFF; CDR3 DNA: TGTGCCAGCACCCAATCCAGGAACACTGAAGCTTTCTTT
D gene: TRBD1; V gene: TRBV5-1; clone size: .; J gene: TRBJ2-4; CDR3 protein: CASNPGTGSNIQYF; CDR3 DNA: TGCGCCAGCAACCCCGGGACAGGTAGCAACATTCAGTACTTC
D gene: TRBD1; V gene: TRBV5-1; clone size: .; J gene: TRBJ1-2; CDR3 protein: CASSATGDWGYTF; CDR3 DNA: TGCGCCAGCAGCGCGACAGGGGATTGGGGCTACACCTTC
D gene: .; V gene: TRBV5-1; clone size: .; J gene: TRBJ2-1; CDR3 protein: CASSLGQVGNNEQFF; CDR3 DNA: TGCGCCAGCAGCTTGGGGCAGGTTGGCAACAATGAGCAGTTCTTC
D gene: .; V gene: TRBV7-2; clone size: .; J gene: TRBJ2-5; CDR3 protein: CASSLASVQETQYF; CDR3 DNA: TGTGCCAGCAGCTTAGCATCAGTTCAAGAGACCCAGTACTTC
D gene: TRBD1; V gene: TRBV6-5; clone size: few; J gene: TRBJ1-2; CDR3 protein: CASRDRGANNYGYTF; CDR3 DNA: TGTGCCAGCAGAGACAGGGGGGCAAATAACTATGGCTACACCTTC
D gene: TRBD1; V gene: TRBV9; clone size: .; J gene: TRBJ1-2; CDR3 protein: CASKGQGAKGYTF; CDR3 DNA: TGTGCCAGCAAAGGACAGGGGGCGAAGGGCTACACCTTC
D gene: TRBD1; V gene: TRBV7-9; clone size: .; J gene: TRBJ2-7; CDR3 protein: CASSFQGTGSYEQYF; CDR3 DNA: TGTGCCAGCAGCTTTCAGGGGACAGGATCCTACGAGCAGTACTTC
D gene: .; V gene: TRBV2; clone size: .; J gene: TRBJ2-2; CDR3 protein: CASRAGAINTGELFF; CDR3 DNA: TGTGCCAGCAGGGCGGGGGCCATCAACACCGGGGAGCTGTTTTTT
D gene: TRBD1; V gene: TRBV27; clone size: .; J gene: TRBJ1-2; CDR3 protein: CASSFRDSRGYTF; CDR3 DNA: TGTGCCAGCAGTTTTCGGGACAGCCGTGGCTACACCTTC
D gene: .; V gene: TRBV5-1; clone size: .; J gene: TRBJ1-1; CDR3 protein: CASSHSGRGTEAFF; CDR3 DNA: TGCGCCAGCAGCCATTCGGGGAGGGGAACTGAAGCTTTCTTT
D gene: .; V gene: TRBV18; clone size: .; J gene: TRBJ1-5; CDR3 protein: CASSPTRGVLQPQHF; CDR3 DNA: TGTGCCAGCTCACCTACCCGGGGGGTTCTGCAGCCCCAGCATTTT
D gene: .; V gene: TRBV27; clone size: .; J gene: TRBJ2-5; CDR3 protein: CASRHLYRGGVAQYF; CDR3 DNA: TGTGCCAGCCGACATCTCTACAGGGGCGGGGTGGCCCAGTACTTC
D gene: .; V gene: TRBV11-2; clone size: .; J gene: TRBJ2-7; CDR3 protein: CASRPMLPQRANYEQYF; CDR3 DNA: TGTGCCAGCAGGCCCATGCTCCCCCAGAGGGCAAACTACGAGCAGTACTTC